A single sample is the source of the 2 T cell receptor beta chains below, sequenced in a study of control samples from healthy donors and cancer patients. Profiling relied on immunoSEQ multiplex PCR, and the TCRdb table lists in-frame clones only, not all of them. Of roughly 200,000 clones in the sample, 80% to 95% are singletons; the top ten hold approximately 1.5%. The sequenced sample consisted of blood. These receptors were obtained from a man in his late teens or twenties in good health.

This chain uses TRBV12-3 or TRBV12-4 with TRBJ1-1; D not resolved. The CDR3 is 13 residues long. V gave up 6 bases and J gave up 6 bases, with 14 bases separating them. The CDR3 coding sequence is TGTGCCAGCAGACGGGCCCCCAGTGCTGAAGCTTTCTTT. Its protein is CASRRAPSAEAFF.

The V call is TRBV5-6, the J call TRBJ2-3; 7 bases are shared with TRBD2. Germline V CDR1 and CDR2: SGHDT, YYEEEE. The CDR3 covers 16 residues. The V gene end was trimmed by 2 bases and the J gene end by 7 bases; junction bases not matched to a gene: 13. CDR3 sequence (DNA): TGTGCCAGCAGCTTTGGGTCGGGGGGACTCATGAATACGCAGTATTTT. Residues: CASSFGSGGLMNTQYF. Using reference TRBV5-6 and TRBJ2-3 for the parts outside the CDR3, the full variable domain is DAGVTQSPTHLIKTRGQQVTLRCSPKSGHDTVSWYQQALGQGPQFIFQYYEEEERQRGNFPDRFSGHQFPNYSSELNVNALLLGDSALYLCASSFGSGGLMNTQYFGPGTRLTVL.